The rows below give T cell receptor beta chains drawn from one sample of a study of blood T cell repertoires in COVID-19. Profiled with immunoSEQ multiplex PCR; TCRdb holds only in-frame clones, not every one. The data contain about 110,000 clones, 71% of them singletons. The sample was peripheral blood. The receptors come from a human donor with acute or convalescent COVID-19. The donor label of this sample is uncertain. Each CDR3 is given with its conserved first and last residue. D genes are given only for firm matches. Clone size is given for some rows only: seen once, a few or many times, or a class if the clone is expanded.

size	V	J	D	DNA	CDR3
-	TRBV6-5	TRBJ1-3	-	TGTGCCAGCAGTTACTCCGCAGATTCTGGAAACACCATATATTTT	CASSYSADSGNTIYF
-	TRBV9	TRBJ1-4	-	TGTGCCAGCGGCTTAGTCGCAACTAATGAAAAACTGTTTTTT	CASGLVATNEKLFF
-	TRBV5-8	TRBJ1-1	-	TGTGCCAGCAGCTCTTGGGGGGGGACTGAAGCTTTCTTT	CASSSWGGTEAFF
-	TRBV27	TRBJ2-1	-	TGTGCCAGCAGTTTGAGGGCGGCCTACAATGAGCAGTTCTTC	CASSLRAAYNEQFF
-	TRBV18	TRBJ1-3	-	TGTGCCAGCTCACCGGAGGCTCTGTCTCCTGCTGGAAACACCATATATTTT	CASSPEALSPAGNTIYF
-	TRBV6-5	TRBJ2-7	TRBD2	TGTGCCAGCGGGGGGGTCACTTTACCCTACGAGCAGTACTTC	CASGGVTLPYEQYF
-	TRBV7-9	TRBJ1-6	-	TGTGCCACCCCGAGTAGCTCCTATAATTCACCCCTCCACTTT	CATPSSSYNSPLHF
-	TRBV2	TRBJ2-5	TRBD2	TGTGCCAGCAGTGATGTTTTGGGCGGGGGGGCCCTTCAGACCCAGTACTTC	CASSDVLGGGALQTQYF
-	TRBV18	TRBJ2-2	-	TGTGCCAGCTCACCAACCAGCACCGGGGAGCTGTTTTTT	CASSPTSTGELFF
-	TRBV6-1	TRBJ2-5	-	TGTGCCAGCAGTGAATCTGGGGCCGGCCGCTACAAGGGGACCCAGTACTTC	CASSESGAGRYKGTQYF
-	TRBV5-1	TRBJ1-1	-	TGCGCCAGCAGTTTCGAACAGGGATACACTGAAGCTTTCTTT	CASSFEQGYTEAFF
-	TRBV2	TRBJ2-2	TRBD1	TGTGCCAGCAGGGGGACAGGGGCGAACACCGGGGAGCTGTTTTTT	CASRGTGANTGELFF
-	TRBV24-1	TRBJ2-2	TRBD1	TGTGCCACCAGTGATCCGAGGGGACAGGGGGCCACCGGGGAGCTGTTTTTT	CATSDPRGQGATGELFF
-	TRBV4-1	TRBJ2-2	-	TGCGCCAGCAGCAAAATCAGGGGCAACACCGGGGAGCTGTTTTTT	CASSKIRGNTGELFF
-	TRBV19	TRBJ1-5	TRBD1	TGTGCCAGTACCATAAACCGGACAGGGCGGAGGAAGCCCCAGCATTTT	CASTINRTGRRKPQHF
-	TRBV11-2	TRBJ1-2	-	TGTGCCAGCTTCCCCTTTGGACAGAACTATGGCTACACCTTC	CASFPFGQNYGYTF
-	TRBV3-1/TRBV3-2	TRBJ1-2	-	TGTGCCAGCAGCCAAGACAGTTCCCAGCGTGGCTACACCTTC	CASSQDSSQRGYTF
-	TRBV12-3/TRBV12-4	TRBJ1-2	TRBD1	TGTGCCAGTTGGGGACAGGGGGCGGATGGCTACACCTTC	CASWGQGADGYTF
-	TRBV19	TRBJ1-6	TRBD1	TGTGCCAGCAACGGACAGGGCTATTCACCCCTCCACTTT	CASNGQGYSPLHF
-	TRBV5-8	TRBJ1-4	TRBD1	TGTGCCAGCAGGGGACAGGGGGGAACTAATGAAAAACTGTTTTTT	CASRGQGGTNEKLFF
-	TRBV4-1	TRBJ2-3	-	TGCGCCAGCAGCCAAGAGCGCCGAGAGATACAGTATTTT	CASSQERREIQYF
few	TRBV5-1	TRBJ1-4	-	TGCGCCAGCAGCCCGACAGCAACTAATGAAAAACTGTTTTTT	CASSPTATNEKLFF
-	TRBV2	TRBJ1-2	-	TGTGCCAGCGGAACTTTGGACAGAAACTATGGCTACACCTTC	CASGTLDRNYGYTF
few	TRBV10-3	TRBJ2-3	-	TGTGCCATCAGCCATAGACACGGAGGTAGTGGGGCAGATACGCAGTATTTT	CAISHRHGGSGADTQYF
-	TRBV2	TRBJ1-3	-	TGTGCCAGCCGCGGCCAAATGACTGGAAACACCATATATTTT	CASRGQMTGNTIYF
-	TRBV3-1/TRBV3-2	TRBJ2-5	TRBD2	TGTGCCAGCAGCCAACTCCACGGGGGGATTGAAGAGACCCAGTACTTC	CASSQLHGGIEETQYF
-	TRBV11-2	TRBJ1-6	TRBD1	TGTGCCAGCAGCTTCCTGGGACAGGGGGGTTCACCCCTCCACTTT	CASSFLGQGGSPLHF
-	TRBV29-1	TRBJ1-1	-	TGCAGCGTTGGGGAGGGCACTGAAGCTTTCTTT	CSVGEGTEAFF
-	TRBV5-4	TRBJ1-2	TRBD1	TGTGCCAGCAGTCACGACAGGGGCTATGGCTACACCTTC	CASSHDRGYGYTF
few	TRBV27	TRBJ2-7	TRBD1	TGTGCCAGCAGTCCAGGACAGGGCGATTTCTACGAGCAGTACTTC	CASSPGQGDFYEQYF
-	TRBV10-3	TRBJ1-5	TRBD1	TGTGCCATCAGTCCGGGACAGGGATTCAATCAGCCCCAGCATTTT	CAISPGQGFNQPQHF
-	TRBV5-8	TRBJ1-2	-	TGTGCCAGCAGCTTTCCTTCTCCGAGTCCGGACACCTTC	CASSFPSPSPDTF
-	TRBV28	TRBJ2-1	TRBD1	TGTGCCAGCAGTACGACAGGGAGCTCCTACAATGAGCAGTTCTTC	CASSTTGSSYNEQFF
-	TRBV27	TRBJ2-7	TRBD1	TGTGCCAGTCGGACAGGCCCGGGCCTCGAGCAGTACTTC	CASRTGPGLEQYF
-	TRBV30	TRBJ2-2	TRBD1	TGTGCCTGGAGTAGTAAGGGACAGGGAGCATACGGGGAGCTGTTTTTT	CAWSSKGQGAYGELFF
-	TRBV11-2	TRBJ2-2	TRBD2	TGTGCCAGCAGCCCCTTCGGGCGGGGGGCCGGCGGGGAGCTGTTTTTT	CASSPFGRGAGGELFF
-	TRBV13	TRBJ2-5	-	TGTGCCAGCAGCTCCCGTCGGACCCAGTACTTC	CASSSRRTQYF
-	TRBV19	TRBJ2-1	TRBD2	TGTGCCAGTAGTTTCCCCAAGACTAGCGGGGGTGACAATGAGCAGTTCTTC	CASSFPKTSGGDNEQFF
many	TRBV14	TRBJ1-2	-	TGTGCCAGCAGCCCCTCGGGGGTTAAAGGCTACACCTTC	CASSPSGVKGYTF
-	TRBV18	TRBJ2-5	TRBD1	TGTGCCAGCTCACCTACGGAGGGACAGGGACAGACCCAGTACTTC	CASSPTEGQGQTQYF
-	TRBV7-8	TRBJ1-1	-	TGTGCCAGCAGCTTAGTATCCGGGAACACTGAAGCTTTCTTT	CASSLVSGNTEAFF
few	TRBV12-3/TRBV12-4	TRBJ2-1	-	TGTGCCAGCCGAAGGGGGGGGGCAAATGAGCAGTTCTTC	CASRRGGANEQFF
-	TRBV3-1/TRBV3-2	TRBJ2-1	-	TGTGCCAGCAGCCAAGATGGAACGCCCGGGGTTGAGCAGTTCTTC	CASSQDGTPGVEQFF
once	TRBV11-3	TRBJ2-1	TRBD2	TGTGCCAGCAGCTTAGAGGGGGGGGTCTGGGAGGAGCAGTTCTTC	CASSLEGGVWEEQFF
-	TRBV21-1	TRBJ2-5	-	TGTGCCAGCAGCAACAGGGGGCAGGACGTAGAGACCCAGTACTTC	CASSNRGQDVETQYF
once	TRBV7-9	TRBJ2-5	TRBD1	TGTGCCAGCAGCTCCGGGACAGGGGGACAGACCCAGTACTTC	CASSSGTGGQTQYF
-	TRBV10-3	TRBJ1-2	-	TGTGCCATCAGTGAGTCCAGGACAGAGGGCTACACCTTC	CAISESRTEGYTF
-	TRBV6-5	TRBJ2-6	TRBD1	TGTGCCGTTGGACAGGCGGAAGTTGGGGCCAACGTCCTGACTTTC	CAVGQAEVGANVLTF
-	TRBV7-6	TRBJ2-3	TRBD2	TGTGCCAGCAGCTTAGGTAGCGGGGTAGATACGCAGTATTTT	CASSLGSGVDTQYF
-	TRBV7-8	TRBJ2-3	TRBD2	TGTGCCAGCAGCTTAGCGGAGGGTTTACTAGCGGGGCGCACAGATACGCAGTATTTT	CASSLAEGLLAGRTDTQYF
few	TRBV27	TRBJ2-7	-	TGTGCCAGCAGTTTATCAGGTCAGAGCGGAGAGCAGTACTTC	CASSLSGQSGEQYF
-	TRBV24-1	TRBJ2-1	TRBD1	TGTGCCACCAGTGATTTTAGGCAGGGGGATTACAATGAGCAGTTCTTC	CATSDFRQGDYNEQFF
few	TRBV30	TRBJ2-7	-	TGTGCCTGGAGCACGAACAGGTACGAGCAGTACTTC	CAWSTNRYEQYF
many	TRBV7-9	TRBJ1-4	TRBD1	TGTGCCAGCAGCTTATCGGGACAGGGGAATGAAAAACTGTTTTTT	CASSLSGQGNEKLFF
once	TRBV2	TRBJ1-1	-	TGTGCCAGCAGGGCGGCCTGGTACACTGAAGCTTTCTTT	CASRAAWYTEAFF
few	TRBV2	TRBJ1-5	-	TGTGCCAGCAGTGCGGGGTTCAATCAGCCCCAGCATTTT	CASSAGFNQPQHF
many	TRBV3-1/TRBV3-2	TRBJ2-3	-	TGTGCCAGCAGACTCACCGGGATAGGAAGCACAGATACGCAGTATTTT	CASRLTGIGSTDTQYF
-	TRBV5-3	TRBJ1-1	-	TGTGCCAGAAGCTTCCAGGGGCCGAACACTGAAGCTTTCTTT	CARSFQGPNTEAFF